This TCR beta chain was obtained from a study of blood T cell repertoires in COVID-19. Study overall: COVID-19 samples, acute and convalescent, were from the United States, Italy and Spain.

Methods used by the authors: Amplification with reference gene primers provided the estimates of nucleated cell counts. Profiling relied on immunoSEQ multiplex PCR, and the TCRdb table lists in-frame clones only, not all of them. Clone size and the V and J calls come from that table; the DNA yielded D and trimming. Of fewer than 300,000 clones in the sample, more than 80% were seen once. Participant-reported clinical history was the basis for cohort assignment. This clone was observed once. The receptor comes from a woman aged 25 to 39 who had recovered from COVID-19. Sequences were obtained from PBMCs or T cells enriched from blood (not recorded which).

CDR3 nucleotides: TGTGCCTGGAGTGTAAGGGGAGGAAGTGAGCAGTACTTC. Amino acids: CAWSVRGGSEQYF. V is TRBV30 and J is TRBJ2-7, with D perhaps TRBD2 (6 bases). This CDR3 has 13 residues. V dropped 0 bases and J dropped 7 bases, with 13 bases sitting between them. The germline V gene encodes CDR1 GTSNPN and CDR2 SVGIG (reference sequence).